This paragraph reports one T cell receptor (beta chain). The entry originates in a study of T cell responses to AZD1222 COVID-19 vaccine. V lost 6 bases and J lost 6, with 15 bases in between. There are 14 residues in the CDR3. Germline CDR1 reads SNHLY; CDR2 reads FYNNEI. Clones were sequenced by immunoSEQ multiplex PCR, and TCRdb holds only the in-frame ones, with some missing. This sample has about 150,000 clones, with 92% found just once. This chain joins TRBV2 and TRBJ1-5; no firm D call. This TCR came from an adult in good health. Material: peripheral blood, obtained on day 0 of AZD1222 vaccination. The CDR3 DNA is TGTGCCAGCAGATTGGACGGTAGCTTTCAGCCCCAGCATTTT. Translated, it gives CASRLDGSFQPQHF.